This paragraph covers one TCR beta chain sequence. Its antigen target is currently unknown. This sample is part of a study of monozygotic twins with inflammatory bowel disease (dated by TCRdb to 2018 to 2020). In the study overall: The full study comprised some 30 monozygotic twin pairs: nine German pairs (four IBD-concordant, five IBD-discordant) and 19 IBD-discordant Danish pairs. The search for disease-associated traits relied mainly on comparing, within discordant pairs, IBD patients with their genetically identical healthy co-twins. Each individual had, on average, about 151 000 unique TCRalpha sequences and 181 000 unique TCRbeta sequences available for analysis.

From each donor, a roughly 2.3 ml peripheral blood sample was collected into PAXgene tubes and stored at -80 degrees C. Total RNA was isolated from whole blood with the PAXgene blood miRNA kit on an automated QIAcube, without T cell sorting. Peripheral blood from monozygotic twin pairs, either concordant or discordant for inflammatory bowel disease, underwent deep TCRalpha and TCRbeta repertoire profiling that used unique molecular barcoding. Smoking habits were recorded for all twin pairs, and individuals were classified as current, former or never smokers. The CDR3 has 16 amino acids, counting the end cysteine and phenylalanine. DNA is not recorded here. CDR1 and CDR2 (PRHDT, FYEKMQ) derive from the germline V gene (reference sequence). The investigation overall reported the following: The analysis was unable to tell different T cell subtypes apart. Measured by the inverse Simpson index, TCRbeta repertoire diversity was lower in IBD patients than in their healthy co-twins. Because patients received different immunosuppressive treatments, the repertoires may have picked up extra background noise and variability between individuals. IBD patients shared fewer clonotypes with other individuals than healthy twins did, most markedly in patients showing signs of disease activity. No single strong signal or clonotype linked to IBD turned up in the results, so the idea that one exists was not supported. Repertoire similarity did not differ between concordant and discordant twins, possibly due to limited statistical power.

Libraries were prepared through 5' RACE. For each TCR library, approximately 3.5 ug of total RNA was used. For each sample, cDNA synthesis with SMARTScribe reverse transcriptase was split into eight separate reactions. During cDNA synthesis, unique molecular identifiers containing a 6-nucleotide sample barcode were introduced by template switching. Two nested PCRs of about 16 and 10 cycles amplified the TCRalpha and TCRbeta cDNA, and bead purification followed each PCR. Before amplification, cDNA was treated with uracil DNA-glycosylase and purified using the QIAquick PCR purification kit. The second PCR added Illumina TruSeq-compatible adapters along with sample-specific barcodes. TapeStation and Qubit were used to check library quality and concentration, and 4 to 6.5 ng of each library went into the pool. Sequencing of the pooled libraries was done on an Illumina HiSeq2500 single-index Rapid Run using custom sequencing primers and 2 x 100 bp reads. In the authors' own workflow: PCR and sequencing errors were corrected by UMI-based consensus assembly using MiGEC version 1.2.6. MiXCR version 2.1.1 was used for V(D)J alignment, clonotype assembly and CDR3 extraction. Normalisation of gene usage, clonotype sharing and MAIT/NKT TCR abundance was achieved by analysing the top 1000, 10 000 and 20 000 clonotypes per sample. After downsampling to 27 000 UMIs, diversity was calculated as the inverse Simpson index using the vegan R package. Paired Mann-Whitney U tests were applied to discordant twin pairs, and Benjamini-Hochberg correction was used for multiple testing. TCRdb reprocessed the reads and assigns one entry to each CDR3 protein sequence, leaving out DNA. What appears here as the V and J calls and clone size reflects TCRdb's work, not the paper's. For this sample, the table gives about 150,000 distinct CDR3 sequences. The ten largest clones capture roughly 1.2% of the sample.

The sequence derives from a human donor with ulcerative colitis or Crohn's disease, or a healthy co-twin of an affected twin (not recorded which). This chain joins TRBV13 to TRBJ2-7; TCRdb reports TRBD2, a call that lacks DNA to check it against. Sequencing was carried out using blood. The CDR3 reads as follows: CASSPKTSGRVYEQYF.